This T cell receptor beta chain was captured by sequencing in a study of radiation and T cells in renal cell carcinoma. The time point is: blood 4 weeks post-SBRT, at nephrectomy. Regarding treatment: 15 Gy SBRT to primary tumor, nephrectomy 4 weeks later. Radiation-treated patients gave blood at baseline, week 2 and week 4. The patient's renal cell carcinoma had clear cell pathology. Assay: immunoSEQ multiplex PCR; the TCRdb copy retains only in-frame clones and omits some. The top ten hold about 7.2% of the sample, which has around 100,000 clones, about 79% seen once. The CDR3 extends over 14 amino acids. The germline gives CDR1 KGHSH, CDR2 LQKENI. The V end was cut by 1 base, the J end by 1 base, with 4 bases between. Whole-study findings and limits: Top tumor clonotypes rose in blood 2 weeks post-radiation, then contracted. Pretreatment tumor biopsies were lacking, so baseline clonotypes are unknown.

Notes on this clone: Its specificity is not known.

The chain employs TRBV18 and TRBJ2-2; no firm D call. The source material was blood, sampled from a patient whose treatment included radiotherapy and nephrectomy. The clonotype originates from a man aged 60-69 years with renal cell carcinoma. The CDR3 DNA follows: TGTGCCAGCTCACCACAGGGGAACACCGGGGAGCTGTTTTTT. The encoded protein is CASSPQGNTGELFF.